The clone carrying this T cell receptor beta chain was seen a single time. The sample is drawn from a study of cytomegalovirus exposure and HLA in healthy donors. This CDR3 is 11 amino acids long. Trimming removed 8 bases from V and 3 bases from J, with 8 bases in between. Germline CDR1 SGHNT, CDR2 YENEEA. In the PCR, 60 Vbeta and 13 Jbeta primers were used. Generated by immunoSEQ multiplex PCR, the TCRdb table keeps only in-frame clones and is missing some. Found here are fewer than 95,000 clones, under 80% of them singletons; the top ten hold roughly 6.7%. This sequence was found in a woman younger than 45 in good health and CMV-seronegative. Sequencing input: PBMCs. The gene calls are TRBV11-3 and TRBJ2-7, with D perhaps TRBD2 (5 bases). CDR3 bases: TGTGCCAGCGACGGGAACTACGAGCAGTACTTC. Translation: CASDGNYEQYF.